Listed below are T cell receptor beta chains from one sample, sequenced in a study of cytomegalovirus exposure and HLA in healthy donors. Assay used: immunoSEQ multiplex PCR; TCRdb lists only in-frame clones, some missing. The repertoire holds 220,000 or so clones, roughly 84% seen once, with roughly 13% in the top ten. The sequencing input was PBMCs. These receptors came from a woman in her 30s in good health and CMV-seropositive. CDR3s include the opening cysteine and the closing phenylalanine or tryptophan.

CDR3aa: CASSLVGGLHYEQYF
v_gene: TRBV7-2
len: 15
j_gene: TRBJ2-7

CDR3aa: CASSLVAGILREQFF
v_gene: TRBV7-2
len: 15
j_gene: TRBJ2-1

CDR3aa: CASSANYGYTF
v_gene: TRBV6-1
len: 11
j_gene: TRBJ1-2

CDR3aa: CASTPARDLTYEQYF
v_gene: TRBV6-5
len: 15
j_gene: TRBJ2-7

CDR3aa: CASSWGTAYEQYF
v_gene: TRBV6-5
len: 13
j_gene: TRBJ2-7

CDR3aa: CASSRTGLTGELFF
v_gene: TRBV11-3
len: 14
j_gene: TRBJ2-2

CDR3aa: CASRRAQNNEKLFF
v_gene: TRBV27
len: 14
j_gene: TRBJ1-4

CDR3aa: CASSTRRAGGSYEQYF
v_gene: TRBV18
len: 16
j_gene: TRBJ2-7

CDR3aa: CASRAAQGSNQPQHF
v_gene: TRBV6-5
len: 15
j_gene: TRBJ1-5

CDR3aa: CASSLSAGWSGEQYF
v_gene: TRBV28
len: 15
j_gene: TRBJ2-7

CDR3aa: CASNPPDRVAEQYF
v_gene: TRBV6-1
len: 14
j_gene: TRBJ2-7

CDR3aa: CASSWGLAGGLDTQYF
v_gene: TRBV2
len: 16
j_gene: TRBJ2-3

CDR3aa: CASSPGIDGTQYF
v_gene: TRBV5-4
len: 13
j_gene: TRBJ2-5

CDR3aa: CASSLNPDTEAFF
v_gene: TRBV5-4
len: 13
j_gene: TRBJ1-1

CDR3aa: CSVRQEGYGYTF
v_gene: TRBV29-1
len: 12
j_gene: TRBJ1-2

CDR3aa: CASSWDIPSYNEQFF
v_gene: TRBV25-1
len: 15
j_gene: TRBJ2-1

CDR3aa: CASRDPGQGMGTEAFF
v_gene: TRBV6-6
len: 16
j_gene: TRBJ1-1

CDR3aa: CASSPGEYTGELFF
v_gene: TRBV2
len: 14
j_gene: TRBJ2-2

CDR3aa: CASSPYGTGKGDTQYF
v_gene: TRBV28
len: 16
j_gene: TRBJ2-3

CDR3aa: CASSPNDLNYGYTF
v_gene: TRBV7-8
len: 14
j_gene: TRBJ1-2

CDR3aa: CASSVLTDSGELFF
v_gene: TRBV9
len: 14
j_gene: TRBJ2-2

CDR3aa: CASSIQGGPNQPQHF
v_gene: TRBV19
len: 15
j_gene: TRBJ1-5

CDR3aa: CASTEDRDRAYVQYF
v_gene: TRBV7-2
len: 15
j_gene: TRBJ2-7

CDR3aa: CASSYRRDLTYEQYF
v_gene: TRBV6-5
len: 15
j_gene: TRBJ2-7

CDR3aa: CSVPGQGLSGANVLTF
v_gene: TRBV29-1
len: 16
j_gene: TRBJ2-6

CDR3aa: CATSNRDRARYGYTF
v_gene: TRBV19
len: 15
j_gene: TRBJ1-2

CDR3aa: CASSLGAGTGWDTEAFF
v_gene: TRBV28
len: 17
j_gene: TRBJ1-1

CDR3aa: CASGETPHYGYTF
v_gene: TRBV9
len: 13
j_gene: TRBJ1-2

CDR3aa: CASSSRLSEQYF
v_gene: TRBV27
len: 12
j_gene: TRBJ2-7

CDR3aa: CASSQRLRENYNEQFF
v_gene: TRBV4-3
len: 16
j_gene: TRBJ2-1

CDR3aa: CASSLGLNQPQHF
v_gene: TRBV7-9
len: 13
j_gene: TRBJ1-5

CDR3aa: CASSQEEGSRENIQYF
v_gene: TRBV4-1
len: 16
j_gene: TRBJ2-4

CDR3aa: CASSLSPQYF
v_gene: TRBV7-8
len: 10
j_gene: TRBJ2-5

CDR3aa: CASQSIHSGNTIYF
v_gene: TRBV6-1
len: 14
j_gene: TRBJ1-3

CDR3aa: CASSLEVKYNEQFF
v_gene: TRBV5-1
len: 14
j_gene: TRBJ2-1

CDR3aa: CASSPSPEAFF
v_gene: TRBV9
len: 11
j_gene: TRBJ1-1

CDR3aa: CASSQVGTVNTEAFF
v_gene: TRBV4-1
len: 15
j_gene: TRBJ1-1

CDR3aa: CASSSRSNQPQHF
v_gene: TRBV28
len: 13
j_gene: TRBJ1-5

CDR3aa: CASSSQGPQETQYF
v_gene: TRBV11-2
len: 14
j_gene: TRBJ2-5

CDR3aa: CASSWTVTDTQYF
v_gene: TRBV7-9
len: 13
j_gene: TRBJ2-3

CDR3aa: CASSALSRAGAMNTEAFF
v_gene: TRBV10-1
len: 18
j_gene: TRBJ1-1

CDR3aa: CASSTGDEQFF
v_gene: TRBV27
len: 11
j_gene: TRBJ2-1

CDR3aa: CASSPRDRDYGYTF
v_gene: TRBV5-6
len: 14
j_gene: TRBJ1-2

CDR3aa: CASSLVRGTFGNEQFF
v_gene: TRBV11-3
len: 16
j_gene: TRBJ2-1

CDR3aa: CASSLALGQPNTEAFF
v_gene: TRBV7-2
len: 16
j_gene: TRBJ1-1

CDR3aa: CASRGGYEQYF
v_gene: TRBV5-1
len: 11
j_gene: TRBJ2-7